This TCR beta chain was recovered during a study of shared clonotypes between healthy human individuals. Assay: immunoSEQ multiplex PCR; the TCRdb copy retains only in-frame clones and omits some. The table includes some 2,000,000 clones, roughly 94% detected once. The TCR comes from a man between 18 and 29 years old in good health. The specimen sequenced was naive CD4+ T cells sorted from blood. Subset described: CD45RA+ positively selected.

As DNA, the CDR3 is TGTGCCAGCAGCTTCAGGGAGGATCAGCCCCAGCATTTT. Residues: CASSFREDQPQHF. The chain carries TRBV5-6 and TRBJ1-5; perhaps TRBD1 as D (5 bases). Trimming removed 2 bases from V and 5 bases from J, with 8 bases in between. CDR1 SGHDT and CDR2 YYEEEE come from the germline V gene. The CDR3 contains 13 residues.